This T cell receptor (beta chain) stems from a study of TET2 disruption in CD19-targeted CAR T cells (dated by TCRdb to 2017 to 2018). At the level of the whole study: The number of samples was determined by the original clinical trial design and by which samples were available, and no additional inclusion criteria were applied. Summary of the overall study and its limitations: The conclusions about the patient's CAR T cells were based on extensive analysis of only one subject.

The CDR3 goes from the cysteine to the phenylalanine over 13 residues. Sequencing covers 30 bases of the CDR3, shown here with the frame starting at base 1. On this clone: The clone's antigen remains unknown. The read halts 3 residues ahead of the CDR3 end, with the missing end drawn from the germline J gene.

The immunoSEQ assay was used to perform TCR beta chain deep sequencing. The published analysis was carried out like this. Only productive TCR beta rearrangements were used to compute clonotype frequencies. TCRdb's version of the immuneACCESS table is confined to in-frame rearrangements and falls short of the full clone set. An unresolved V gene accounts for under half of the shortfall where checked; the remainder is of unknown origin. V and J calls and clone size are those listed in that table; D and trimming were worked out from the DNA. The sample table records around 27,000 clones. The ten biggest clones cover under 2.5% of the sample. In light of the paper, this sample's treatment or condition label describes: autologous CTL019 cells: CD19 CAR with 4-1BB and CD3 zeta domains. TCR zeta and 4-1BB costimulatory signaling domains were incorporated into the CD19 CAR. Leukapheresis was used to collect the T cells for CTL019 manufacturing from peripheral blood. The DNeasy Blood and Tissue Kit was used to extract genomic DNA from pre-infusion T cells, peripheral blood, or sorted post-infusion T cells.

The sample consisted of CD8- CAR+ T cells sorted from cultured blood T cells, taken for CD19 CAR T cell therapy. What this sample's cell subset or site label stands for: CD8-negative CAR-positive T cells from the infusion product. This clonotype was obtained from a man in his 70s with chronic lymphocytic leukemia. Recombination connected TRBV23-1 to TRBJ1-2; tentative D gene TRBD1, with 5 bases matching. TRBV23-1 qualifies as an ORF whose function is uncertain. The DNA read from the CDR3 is TGCGCCAGCAGTCAATCTCAGGGTGACGAC. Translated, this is CASSQSQGDD. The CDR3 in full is CASSQSQGDDYTF.